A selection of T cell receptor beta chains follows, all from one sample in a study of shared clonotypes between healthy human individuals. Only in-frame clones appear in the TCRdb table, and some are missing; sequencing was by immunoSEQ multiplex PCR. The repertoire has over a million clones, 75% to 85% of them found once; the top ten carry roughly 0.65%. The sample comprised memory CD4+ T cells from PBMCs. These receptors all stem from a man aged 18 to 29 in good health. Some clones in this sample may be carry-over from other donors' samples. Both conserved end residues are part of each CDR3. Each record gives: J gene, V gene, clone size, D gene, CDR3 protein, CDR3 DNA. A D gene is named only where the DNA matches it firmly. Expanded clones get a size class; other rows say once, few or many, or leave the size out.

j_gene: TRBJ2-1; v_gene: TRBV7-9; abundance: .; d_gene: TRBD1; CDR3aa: CASSSQGQLNEQFF; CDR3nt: TGTGCCAGCAGCTCCCAGGGACAGTTGAATGAGCAGTTCTTC
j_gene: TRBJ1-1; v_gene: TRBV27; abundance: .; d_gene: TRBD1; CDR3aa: CASSLTGQGARNTEAFF; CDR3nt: TGTGCCAGCAGTTTAACGGGACAGGGGGCGCGGAACACTGAAGCTTTCTTT
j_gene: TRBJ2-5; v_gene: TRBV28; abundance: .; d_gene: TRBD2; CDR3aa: CATGLALETQYF; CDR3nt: TGTGCCACGGGACTAGCCTTGGAGACCCAGTACTTC
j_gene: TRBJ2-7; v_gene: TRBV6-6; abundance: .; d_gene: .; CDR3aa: CASRESGSLYF; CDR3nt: TGTGCCAGCAGGGAATCCGGGAGTCTGTACTTC
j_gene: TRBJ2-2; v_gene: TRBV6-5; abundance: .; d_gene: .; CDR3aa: CASSYAANTGELFF; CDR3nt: TGTGCCAGCAGTTATGCCGCGAACACCGGGGAGCTGTTTTTT
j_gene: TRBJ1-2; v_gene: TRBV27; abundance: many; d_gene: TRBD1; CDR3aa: CASSLRGPWTGNKGGYTF; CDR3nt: TGTGCCAGCAGTTTAAGGGGGCCTTGGACAGGGAATAAAGGAGGCTACACCTTC
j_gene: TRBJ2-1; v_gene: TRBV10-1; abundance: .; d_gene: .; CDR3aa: CASSEDSMRNEQFF; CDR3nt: TGCGCCAGCAGTGAGGACAGCATGCGTAATGAGCAGTTCTTC
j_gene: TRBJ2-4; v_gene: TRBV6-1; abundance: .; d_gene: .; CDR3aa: CASSEVRQGLQYF; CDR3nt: TGTGCCAGCAGTGAAGTCCGCCAGGGGCTTCAGTACTTC
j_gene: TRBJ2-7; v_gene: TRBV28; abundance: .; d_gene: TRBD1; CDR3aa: CASSLLTGGVYEQYF; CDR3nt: TGTGCCAGCAGTCTATTGACAGGGGGCGTTTACGAGCAGTACTTC
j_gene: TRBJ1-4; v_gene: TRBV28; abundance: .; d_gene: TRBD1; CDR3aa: CASSLIPGTGGARKLFF; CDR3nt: TGTGCCAGCAGTTTAATACCGGGGACAGGGGGCGCGCGGAAACTGTTTTTT
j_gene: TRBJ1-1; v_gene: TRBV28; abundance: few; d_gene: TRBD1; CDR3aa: CASSETGTVTEAFF; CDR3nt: TGTGCCAGCAGCGAGACAGGGACCGTCACAGAAGCTTTCTTT
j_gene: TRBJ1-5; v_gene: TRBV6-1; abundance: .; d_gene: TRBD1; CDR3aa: CASSGGTGVGQPQHF; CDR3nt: TGTGCCAGCAGTGGGGGGACAGGGGTGGGTCAGCCCCAGCATTTT
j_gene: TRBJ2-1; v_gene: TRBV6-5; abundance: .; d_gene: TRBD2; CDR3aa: CASSFVSGGSYNEQFF; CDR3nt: TGTGCCAGCAGTTTCGTTAGCGGGGGTAGCTACAATGAGCAGTTCTTC
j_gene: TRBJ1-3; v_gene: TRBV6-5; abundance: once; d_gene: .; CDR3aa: CASSYQGTTLGDTIYF; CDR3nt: TGTGCCAGCAGTTACCAGGGGACAACACTTGGGGACACCATATATTTT
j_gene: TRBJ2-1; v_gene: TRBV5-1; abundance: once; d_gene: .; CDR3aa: CASRDANEQFF; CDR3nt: TGCGCCAGCCGGGACGCAAATGAGCAGTTCTTC
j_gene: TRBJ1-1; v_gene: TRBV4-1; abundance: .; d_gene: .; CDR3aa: CASSQAGQGHTEAFF; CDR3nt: TGCGCCAGCAGCCAAGCGGGTCAGGGGCACACTGAAGCTTTCTTT
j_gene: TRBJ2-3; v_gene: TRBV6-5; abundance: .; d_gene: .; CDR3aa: CASSRVGGPDTQYF; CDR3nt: TGTGCCAGCAGCCGCGTGGGGGGCCCAGATACGCAGTATTTT
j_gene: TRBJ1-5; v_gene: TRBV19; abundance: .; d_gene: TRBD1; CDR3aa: CASRKDRQAYEPQHF; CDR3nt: TGTGCCAGTAGAAAGGACAGGCAAGCATATGAGCCCCAGCATTTT
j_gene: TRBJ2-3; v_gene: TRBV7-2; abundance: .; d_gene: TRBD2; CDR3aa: CASSLVLAGGKSTGTQYF; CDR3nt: TGTGCCAGCAGCTTAGTACTAGCGGGAGGGAAAAGCACAGGTACGCAGTATTTT
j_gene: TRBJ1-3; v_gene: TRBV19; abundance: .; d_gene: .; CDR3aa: CASSLQGGSGNTIYF; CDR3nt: TGTGCCAGTAGTTTACAGGGCGGCTCTGGAAACACCATATATTTT
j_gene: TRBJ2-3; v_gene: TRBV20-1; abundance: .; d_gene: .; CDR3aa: CSTTPWDTQYF; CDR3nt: TGCAGTACGACACCATGGGATACGCAGTATTTT
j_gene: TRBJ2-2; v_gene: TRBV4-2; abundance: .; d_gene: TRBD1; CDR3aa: CASSHVLTGSVVTGELFF; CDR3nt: TGTGCCAGCAGCCATGTGCTGACAGGGTCCGTGGTCACCGGGGAGCTGTTTTTT
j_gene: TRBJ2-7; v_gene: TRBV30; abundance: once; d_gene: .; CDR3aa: CARQGGRLDEQYF; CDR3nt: TGTGCCCGGCAAGGGGGGCGCTTAGATGAGCAGTACTTC
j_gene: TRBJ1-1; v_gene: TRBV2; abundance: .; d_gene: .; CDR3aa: CASTAWANTEAFF; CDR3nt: TGTGCCAGCACCGCCTGGGCTAACACTGAAGCTTTCTTT
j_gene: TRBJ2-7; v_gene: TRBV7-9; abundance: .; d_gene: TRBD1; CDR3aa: CASSGLQGADFYEQYF; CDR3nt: TGTGCCAGCAGCGGATTACAGGGGGCGGATTTCTACGAGCAGTACTTC
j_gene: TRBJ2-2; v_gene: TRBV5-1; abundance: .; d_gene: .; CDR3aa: CASSFGTSNTGELFF; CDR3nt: TGCGCCAGCAGCTTCGGTACGTCGAACACCGGGGAGCTGTTTTTT
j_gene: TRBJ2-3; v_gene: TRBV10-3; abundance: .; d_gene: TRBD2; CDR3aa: CAISTSGITDTQYF; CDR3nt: TGTGCCATCTCGACTAGCGGGATAACAGATACGCAGTATTTT
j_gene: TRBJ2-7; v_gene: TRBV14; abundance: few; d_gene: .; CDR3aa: CASSQRPGVGDEQYF; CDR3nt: TGTGCCAGCAGCCAACGTCCGGGAGTCGGCGACGAGCAGTACTTC
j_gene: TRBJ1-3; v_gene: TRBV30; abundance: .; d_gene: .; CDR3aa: CAWSVIGGSGNTIYF; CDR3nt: TGTGCCTGGAGTGTAATCGGGGGATCTGGAAACACCATATATTTT
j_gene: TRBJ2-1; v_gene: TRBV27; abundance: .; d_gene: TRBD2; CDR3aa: CASKNHRLAGVYNEQFF; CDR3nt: TGTGCCAGCAAAAACCACCGTTTAGCGGGAGTCTACAATGAGCAGTTCTTC
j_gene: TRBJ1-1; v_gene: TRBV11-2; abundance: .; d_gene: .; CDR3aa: CASSLDGGEAFF; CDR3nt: TGTGCCAGCAGCTTAGATGGAGGAGAAGCTTTCTTT
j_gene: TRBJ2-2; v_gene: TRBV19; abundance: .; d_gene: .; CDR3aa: CASSIRGSNTGELFF; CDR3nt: TGTGCCAGTAGTATACGGGGCTCGAACACCGGGGAGCTGTTTTTT
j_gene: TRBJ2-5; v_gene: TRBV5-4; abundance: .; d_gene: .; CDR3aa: CASSRDSSRETQYF; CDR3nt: TGTGCCAGCAGCCGGGACTCCTCCAGAGAGACCCAGTACTTC
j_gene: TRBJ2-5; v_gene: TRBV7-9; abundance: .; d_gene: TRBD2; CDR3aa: CASSFPGAGETQYF; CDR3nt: TGTGCCAGCAGCTTTCCGGGAGCGGGGGAGACCCAGTACTTC
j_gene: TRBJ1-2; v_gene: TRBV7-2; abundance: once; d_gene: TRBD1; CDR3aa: CASSPDRDRGYTF; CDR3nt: TGTGCCAGCAGCCCGGACAGGGATCGGGGCTACACCTTC
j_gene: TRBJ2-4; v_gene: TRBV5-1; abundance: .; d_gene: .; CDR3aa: CASSNGRGGFDIQYF; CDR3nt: TGCGCCAGCAGCAACGGACGAGGGGGGTTTGACATTCAGTACTTC
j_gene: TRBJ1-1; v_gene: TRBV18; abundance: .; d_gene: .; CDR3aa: CASSPTGATFF; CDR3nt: TGTGCCAGCTCACCAACGGGGGCTACTTTCTTT
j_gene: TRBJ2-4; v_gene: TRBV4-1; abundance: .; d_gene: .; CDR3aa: CASSQDSSEWSIQYF; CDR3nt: TGCGCCAGCAGCCAAGATAGTTCAGAATGGAGCATTCAGTACTTC
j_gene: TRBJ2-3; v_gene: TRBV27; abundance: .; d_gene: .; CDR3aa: CASSLRRGTDTQYF; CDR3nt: TGTGCCAGCAGTTTGAGGAGGGGCACAGATACGCAGTATTTT
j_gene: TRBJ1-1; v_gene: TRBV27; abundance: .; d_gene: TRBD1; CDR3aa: CASSPRTGQTEAFF; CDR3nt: TGTGCCAGCAGTCCTCGGACAGGGCAAACTGAAGCTTTCTTT
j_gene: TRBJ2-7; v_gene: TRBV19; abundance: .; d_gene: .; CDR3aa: CASSHRENEQYF; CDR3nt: TGTGCCAGTAGCCACAGAGAAAACGAGCAGTACTTC